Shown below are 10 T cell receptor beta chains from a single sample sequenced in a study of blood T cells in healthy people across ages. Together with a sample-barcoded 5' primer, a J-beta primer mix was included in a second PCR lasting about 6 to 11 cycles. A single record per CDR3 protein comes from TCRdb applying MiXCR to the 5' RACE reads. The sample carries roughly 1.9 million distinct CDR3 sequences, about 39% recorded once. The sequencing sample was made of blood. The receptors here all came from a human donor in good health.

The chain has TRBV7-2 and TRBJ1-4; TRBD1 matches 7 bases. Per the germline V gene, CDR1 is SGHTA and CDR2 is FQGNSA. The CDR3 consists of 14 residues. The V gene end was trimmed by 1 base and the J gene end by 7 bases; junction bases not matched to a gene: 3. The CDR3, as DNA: TGTGCCAGCAGCTTAGATGCAGGGGGTGAAAAACTGTTTTTT. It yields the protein CASSLDAGGEKLFF.

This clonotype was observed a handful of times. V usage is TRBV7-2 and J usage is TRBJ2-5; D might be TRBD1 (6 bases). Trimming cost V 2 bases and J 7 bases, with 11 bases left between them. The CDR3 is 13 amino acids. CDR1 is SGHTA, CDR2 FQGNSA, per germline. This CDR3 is CASSLQEGGTQYF. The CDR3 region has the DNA TGTGCCAGCAGCTTACAGGAAGGGGGGACCCAGTACTTC.

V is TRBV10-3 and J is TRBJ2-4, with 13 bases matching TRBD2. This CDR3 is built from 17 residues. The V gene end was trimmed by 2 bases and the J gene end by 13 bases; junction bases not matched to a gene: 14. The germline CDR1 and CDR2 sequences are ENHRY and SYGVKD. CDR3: CAISERLRTSGGGEQYF. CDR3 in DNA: TGTGCCATCAGTGAGCGTCTCCGGACTAGCGGGGGCGGTGAGCAGTACTTC.

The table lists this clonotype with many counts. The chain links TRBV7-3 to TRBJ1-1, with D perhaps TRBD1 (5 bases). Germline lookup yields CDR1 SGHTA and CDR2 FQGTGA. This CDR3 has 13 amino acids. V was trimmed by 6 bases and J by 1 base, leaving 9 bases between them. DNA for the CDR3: TGTGCCAGCAGGAGACAGCCGAACACTGAAGCTTTCTTT. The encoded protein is CASRRQPNTEAFF. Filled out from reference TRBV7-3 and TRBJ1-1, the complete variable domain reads GAGVSQTPSNKVTEKGKYVELRCDPISGHTALYWYRQSLGQGPEFLIYFQGTGAADDSGLPNDRFFAVRPEGSVSTLKIQRTERGDSAVYLCASRRQPNTEAFFGQGTRLTVV.

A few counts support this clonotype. In DNA, the CDR3 is TGTGCCAGCAGCACCTTGGGACAGGCGACATATGGCTACACCTTC. This sequence encodes CASSTLGQATYGYTF. The rearrangement joins TRBV9 to TRBJ1-2; 8 nucleotides align to TRBD1. CDR3 length equals 15 residues. Trimming removed 4 bases from V and 5 bases from J; junction bases left unmatched: 10. The germline V gene has CDR1 SGDLS and CDR2 YYNGEE.

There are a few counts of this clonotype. CDR3 bases: TGTGCCAGCAGCGTAGAAGGGGGAGATACGCAGTATTTT. Protein: CASSVEGGDTQYF. V usage is TRBV9 and J usage is TRBJ2-3, with D maybe TRBD1 (6 bases). There are 13 residues in the CDR3. Looked up from germline, CDR1 is SGDLS and CDR2 is YYNGEE. The V and J ends lost 0 bases and 5 bases respectively, with 7 bases between them.

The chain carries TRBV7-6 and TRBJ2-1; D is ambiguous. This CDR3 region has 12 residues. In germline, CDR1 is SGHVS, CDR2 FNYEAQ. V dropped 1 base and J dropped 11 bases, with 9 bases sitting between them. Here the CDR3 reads CASSLGRVQQFF. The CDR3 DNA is TGTGCCAGCAGCTTAGGGCGAGTTCAGCAGTTCTTC.

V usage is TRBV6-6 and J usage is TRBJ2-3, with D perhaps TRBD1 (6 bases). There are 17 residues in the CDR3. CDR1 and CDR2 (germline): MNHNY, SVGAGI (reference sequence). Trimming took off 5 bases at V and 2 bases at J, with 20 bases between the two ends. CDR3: CASSPTRTPGVTDTQYF. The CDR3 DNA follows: TGTGCCAGCAGTCCGACCCGTACCCCAGGGGTCACAGATACGCAGTATTTT.

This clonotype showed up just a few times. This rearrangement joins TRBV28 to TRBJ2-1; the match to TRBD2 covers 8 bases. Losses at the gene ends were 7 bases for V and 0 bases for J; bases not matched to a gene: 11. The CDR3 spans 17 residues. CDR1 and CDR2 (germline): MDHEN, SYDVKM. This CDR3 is CASKMASGSFSYNEQFF. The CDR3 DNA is TGTGCCAGCAAGATGGCTAGCGGGTCTTTCTCCTACAATGAGCAGTTCTTC.

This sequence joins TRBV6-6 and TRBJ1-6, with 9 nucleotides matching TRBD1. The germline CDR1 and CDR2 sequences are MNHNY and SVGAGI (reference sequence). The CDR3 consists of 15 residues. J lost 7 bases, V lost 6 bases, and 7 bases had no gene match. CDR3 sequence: CASRGTGGENSPLHF. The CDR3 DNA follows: TGTGCCAGCAGGGGTACAGGGGGCGAGAATTCACCCCTCCACTTT.